A single TCR beta chain is shown here with its context. This clonotype has a count of ten or more. Its specific antigen is unknown. It has no much larger one-base neighbor in the sample; base qualities were not kept. These data are taken from a study of T-cell reconstitution after alpha-beta-depleted transplantation in children (dated by TCRdb to 2016 to 2017). For the wider study: T-cell immune reconstitution after TCRalphabeta/CD19-depleted allogeneic hematopoietic cell transplantation in children was quantitatively tracked in the study by means of TCR repertoire profiling.

What the authors observed across the whole study: The frequencies of hyperexpanded clones fell over the following months, and after one year, T-cell counts and TCRbeta diversity were mostly attributed to newly produced T cells. About two months after transplant, the apparently early recovery of alphabetaT-cell counts reportedly depended on just several hundred clones that had expanded rapidly and came from non-depleted graft cells. In some patients, the high TCRbeta diversity seen at day 60 was put down to recipient T cells and intrathymic progenitors that had survived conditioning.

To prepare the library, PCR was applied. The listed sequencing device is Illumina HiSeq 2500. Molecular barcoding was employed in the preparation of TCR libraries, with unique molecular identifiers being used to normalize TCRbeta repertoire quantification. The public reads were reprocessed in TCRdb via fastp at Q25 and MiXCR, keeping in-frame beta chains. Rows with one shared CDR3 protein collapse into an entry with the most common genes and DNA. Here the sample has 280,000 or so distinct CDR3 sequences; around a tenth occur a single time. The ten largest clones capture 20% to 25% of the sample. The sample's treatment or condition label, in plain terms: allogeneic hematopoietic cell transplantation with graft depleted of TCRalphabeta T cells and CD19 B cells. Transplant recipients were children who received TCRalphabeta/CD19-depleted allogeneic hematopoietic cell grafts. The sequence was obtained from a male patient aged 2 to 10 who had a stem cell transplant for chronic granulomatous disease, so the T cells may come from the graft donor. This specimen consisted of peripheral blood, obtained 180 days after TCRalphabeta/CD19-depleted stem cell transplant.

This receptor carries the CDR3 CASSLAPRGEQYF. In nucleotides, the sequence is TGTGCCAGCAGTTTAGCCCCCCGAGGCGAGCAGTACTTC. The rearranged segments are TRBV12-3 or TRBV12-4 and TRBJ2-7; the D gene cannot be resolved reliably. The CDR3 runs 13 amino acids, cysteine and phenylalanine included. The CDR3 DNA has 39 bases and is translated from base 1. V and J are truncated by 0 bases and 6 bases respectively, leaving an intervening sequence of 9 bases.